A single sample gave rise to the 30 T cell receptor beta chains below, sequenced in a study of PD-L1 blockade in urothelial cancer. Time point specified: peripheral blood 6 weeks after treatment start. Here immunoSEQ multiplex PCR was the method, and the copy in TCRdb shows in-frame clones only, minus some. The sample has some 110,000 clones, 91% seen once. The material sequenced was PBMCs, taken around atezolizumab (anti-PD-L1) treatment. These receptors all stem from a man aged 55 to 70 with urothelial cancer.

The rearrangement joins TRBV4-2 to TRBJ2-3; tentative D call: TRBD2 (7 bases). The CDR3 length is 18 residues. Trimming shortened V by 0 bases and J by 5 bases, and 21 bases separated the two germline ends. The germline gives CDR1 LGHNA, CDR2 YNFKEQ. CDR3 sequence (DNA): TGTGCCAGCAGCCAAGATCCGCTGGGGGGGGCATCGGTAGATACGCAGTATTTT. It encodes CASSQDPLGGASVDTQYF.

The gene calls are TRBV9 and TRBJ2-3, with D maybe TRBD2 (5 bases). The germline V gene encodes CDR1 SGDLS and CDR2 YYNGEE. V gave up 0 bases and J gave up 0 bases, with 11 bases separating them. The CDR3 has 16 residues. As DNA, the CDR3 is TGTGCCAGCAGCGTAGGTTGGCTAGCCAGCACAGATACGCAGTATTTT. Translated: CASSVGWLASTDTQYF.

V is TRBV7-8 and J is TRBJ1-5; 8 bases are a match to TRBD1. The V gene's germline CDR1 is SGHVS and CDR2 FQNEAQ. With V trimmed by 5 bases and J by 4 bases, 4 bases remained unmatched. CDR3 length equals 14 residues. CDR3 sequence: CASSRDRSNQPQHF. CDR3 coding DNA: TGTGCCAGCAGCCGGGACAGGTCTAATCAGCCCCAGCATTTT.

The genes are TRBV19 and TRBJ1-1; no clear D. V gave up 6 bases and J gave up 1 base, with 12 bases separating them. The germline V gene has CDR1 LNHDA and CDR2 SQIVND (reference sequence). This CDR3 is 14 amino acids long. CDR3 sequence (DNA): TGTGCCAGTAGGACCGACATGTGGAACACTGAAGCTTTCTTT. Translation: CASRTDMWNTEAFF.

The chain joins TRBV7-2 to TRBJ2-5; 10 nucleotides agree with TRBD2. The V gene end was trimmed by 0 bases and the J gene end by 4 bases; junction bases not matched to a gene: 2. CDR1 and CDR2 from the germline V gene are SGHTA and FQGNSA. The CDR3 length is 15 residues. CDR3 in DNA: TGTGCCAGCAGCTTAGCGCTAGCGGGAGCAGAGACCCAGTACTTC. Protein product: CASSLALAGAETQYF.

This rearrangement joins TRBV2 to TRBJ2-5, with D unclear. Trimming took off 5 bases at V and 5 bases at J, with 15 bases between the two ends. Per the germline V gene, CDR1 is SNHLY and CDR2 is FYNNEI. The CDR3 length is 14 residues. CDR3 sequence reads: CASSFQRLGETQYF. CDR3 sequence (DNA): TGTGCCAGCAGTTTCCAGCGCTTGGGTGAGACCCAGTACTTC.

The chain couples TRBV23-1 to TRBJ2-1; 7 nucleotides match TRBD2. TRBV23-1 is classed as an ORF, of uncertain function. The CDR3 is made up of 16 amino acids. The J segment lost 3 bases and the V segment lost 1 base, leaving 6 bases of the junction unmatched. This CDR3 reads CASSQLGGGLYNEQFF. In nucleotides, the CDR3 is TGCGCCAGCAGTCAATTGGGCGGGGGACTCTACAATGAGCAGTTCTTC.

The chain combines TRBV27 with TRBJ1-2, with 7 bases identical to TRBD1. The CDR3 is made up of 15 amino acids. The V gene's germline CDR1 is MNHEY and CDR2 SMNVEV (reference sequence). The trim removed 6 bases at V and 1 base at J, leaving 8 bases unmatched. The CDR3 DNA reads TGTGCCAGCAGCCGCCAGGGGGAGAGTAACTATGGCTACACCTTC. The encoded protein is CASSRQGESNYGYTF.

The CDR3 is CASSPGTARTEAFF. CDR3 coding DNA: TGCGCCAGCAGCCCAGGGACAGCGCGCACTGAAGCTTTCTTT. The J gene is TRBJ1-1, the V gene TRBV5-1, with 7 bases that match TRBD1. This CDR3 region has 14 residues. J was trimmed by 4 bases and V by 4 bases; bases with no gene match: 7. Germline-derived CDR1 and CDR2 are SGHRS and YFSETQ.

The chain has TRBV5-4 and TRBJ2-2; D gene ambiguous. This CDR3 spans 14 amino acids. V gave up 2 bases and J gave up 2 bases, with 7 bases separating them. Per germline, CDR1 SGHNT and CDR2 YYREEE (reference sequence). CDR3 amino acids: CASSFGSNTGELFF. CDR3 in DNA: TGTGCCAGCAGCTTCGGGTCCAACACCGGGGAGCTGTTTTTT.

The chain is built from TRBV6-1 and TRBJ2-5; 8 nucleotides match TRBD1. Matching the DNA end better, TRBJ2-7 makes the J call doubtful. Germline assignment: CDR1 MNHNS and CDR2 SASEGT. The CDR3 consists of 15 residues. The CDR3 here is CASSEVSRGLYEQYF. The CDR3 DNA follows: TGTGCCAGCAGTGAAGTCTCCAGGGGGCTCTACGAGCAGTACTTC.

The chain has TRBV7-3 and TRBJ2-3; D is possibly TRBD1 (5 bases). The V gene lost 4 bases and the J gene lost 0 bases, with 14 bases spanning the gap. This CDR3 comprises 16 residues. In germline, CDR1 is SGHTA, CDR2 FQGTGA. This chain's CDR3 is CASSSLTDGSTDTQYF. DNA for the CDR3: TGTGCCAGCAGCTCTTTGACAGACGGTAGCACAGATACGCAGTATTTT.

The J gene is TRBJ1-3, the V gene TRBV9; D call uncertain. The V and J ends lost 3 bases and 0 bases respectively, with 7 bases between them. The CDR3 has 14 residues. Germline V lookup: CDR1 SGDLS, CDR2 YYNGEE. CDR3 loop: CASSGDYSGNTIYF. The CDR3 DNA is TGTGCCAGCAGCGGAGACTACTCTGGAAACACCATATATTTT.

The rearrangement links TRBV27 to TRBJ1-2, with TRBD1 matching 9 bases. The CDR3 consists of 14 residues. Germline loops: CDR1 MNHEY, CDR2 SMNVEV (reference sequence). Trimming at V came to 5 bases and at J to 8 bases, leaving 9 bases not matched to a gene. The CDR3 DNA follows: TGTGCCAGCAGTACATACAGGGGGCAACGCGGCTACACCTTC. It yields the protein CASSTYRGQRGYTF.

This clone has a handful of counts. The chain combines TRBV5-6 with TRBJ1-2; TRBD1 might be the D (5 bases). V lost 4 bases, J lost 2 bases, and 12 bases lay in between. CDR1 and CDR2 (germline): SGHDT, YYEEEE. This CDR3 is built from 14 residues. The CDR3 DNA follows: TGTGCCAGCAGCGGGGGGGTCAGGAACTATGGCTACACCTTC. Translated, it gives CASSGGVRNYGYTF.

This clone appeared a few times. The rearrangement links TRBV6-4 to TRBJ2-3; 12 nucleotides line up with TRBD2. In germline, CDR1 is MRHNA, CDR2 SNTAGT. Losses at the gene ends were 4 bases for V and 4 bases for J; bases not matched to a gene: 0. The CDR3 has 14 amino acids. The CDR3 coding sequence is TGTGCCAGCAGTGGGACTAGCGGGGCAGATACGCAGTATTTT. Protein: CASSGTSGADTQYF.

This chain connects TRBV11-2 to TRBJ2-2; TRBD1 matches at 7 bases. The CDR3 covers 14 residues. V dropped 5 bases and J dropped 4; count of bases not matched to a gene: 4. Germline assignment: CDR1 SGHAT and CDR2 FQNNGV. CDR3 sequence reads: CASSRQGGTGELFF. For the CDR3, the DNA is TGTGCCAGCAGCCGACAGGGTGGCACCGGGGAGCTGTTTTTT.

The genes are TRBV18 and TRBJ1-6; D might be TRBD1 (6 bases). Trimming shortened V by 4 bases and J by 5 bases, and 12 bases separated the two germline ends. The germline V gene encodes CDR1 KGHSH and CDR2 LQKENI. The CDR3 totals 15 residues. CDR3 in DNA: TGTGCCAGCTCACGGTTTACAGGGAATAATTCACCCCTCCACTTT. Its protein product is CASSRFTGNNSPLHF.

This rearrangement joins TRBV5-4 to TRBJ2-7, with D perhaps matching TRBD2 (6 bases). The germline gives CDR1 SGHNT, CDR2 YYREEE (reference sequence). With 0 bases removed from V and 6 bases from J, the gap between germline ends came to 10 bases. The CDR3 length is 13 residues. The CDR3 reads CASSLALGGEQYF. CDR3 sequence (DNA): TGTGCCAGCAGCTTGGCCTTGGGGGGCGAGCAGTACTTC.

The chain employs TRBV28 and TRBJ1-6; D is perhaps TRBD1 (5 bases). The CDR3 runs to 14 residues. Germline V gene sequence: CDR1 MDHEN, CDR2 SYDVKM. V lost 7 bases and J 10 bases, leaving 17 bases between the germline ends. Written as DNA, the CDR3 is TGTGCCAGCAACGGAGGGGTTTTAGAGTCACCCCTCCACTTT. As protein: CASNGGVLESPLHF.

The chain joins TRBV4-2 to TRBJ2-5, with 8 bases matching TRBD1. Germline V gene sequence: CDR1 LGHNA, CDR2 YNFKEQ. V lost 6 bases to trimming and J lost 1 base; unmatched junction nucleotides: 4. The CDR3 covers 14 residues. The CDR3 bases are TGTGCCAGCAGTTACAGGGGGGCCCAAGAGACCCAGTACTTC. This translates into CASSYRGAQETQYF.

The chain combines TRBV29-1 with TRBJ2-1, with TRBD2 as a possible D gene (6 bases). From germline, CDR1 is SQVTM and CDR2 ANQGSEA. The CDR3 has 11 amino acids. V was pared by 3 bases and J by 9 bases, with 9 bases between. The CDR3 sequence is CSVDGGSEQFF. The CDR3 coding sequence is TGCAGCGTTGATGGGGGGAGTGAGCAGTTCTTC.

V and J are TRBV28 and TRBJ2-1; weak D call: TRBD1 (5 bases). CDR1 and CDR2 (germline): MDHEN, SYDVKM. CDR3 length equals 17 residues. V shed 5 bases and J shed 5 bases, with 22 bases lying between them. The CDR3 nucleotides are TGTGCCAGCAGTCCTCCAGGGCTCCGTTCGACCCACAATGAGCAGTTCTTC. This encodes CASSPPGLRSTHNEQFF.

This chain links TRBV7-2 with TRBJ1-1, with TRBD1 as a possible D gene (5 bases). Trimming removed 7 bases from V and 6 bases from J, with 12 bases in between. CDR3 length: 12 amino acids. Germline values: CDR1 SGHTA, CDR2 FQGNSA. Written as DNA, the CDR3 is TGTGCCAGCAAGCCGGGGGTGGCTGAAGCTTTCTTT. Its translation: CASKPGVAEAFF.

The gene calls are TRBV5-1 and TRBJ2-1, with D unresolved. V gave up 2 bases and J gave up 7 bases, with 10 bases separating them. Germline V gene data show CDR1 as SGHRS and CDR2 as YFSETQ. The CDR3 consists of 13 residues. Here the CDR3 DNA reads TGCGCCAGCAGCTTAATGGTACTGAATGAGCAGTTCTTC. Translated: CASSLMVLNEQFF.

This clone showed up just once. The rearrangement uses TRBV2 and TRBJ1-6; 10 bases are shared with TRBD1. The CDR3 has 18 amino acids. Germline lookup yields CDR1 SNHLY and CDR2 FYNNEI. V shed 6 bases, J shed 1 base, and the junction held 9 bases outside the gene matches. This CDR3 is CASRGTGESSSYNSPLHF. The CDR3, as DNA: TGTGCCAGCAGGGGGACAGGGGAATCTTCGTCCTATAATTCACCCCTCCACTTT. The whole variable domain, remainder taken from reference TRBV2 and TRBJ1-6, is EPEVTQTPSHQVTQMGQEVILRCVPISNHLYFYWYRQILGQKVEFLVSFYNNEISEKSEIFDDQFSVERPDGSNFTLKIRSTKLEDSAMYFCASRGTGESSSYNSPLHFGNGTRLTVT.

The rearrangement joins TRBV15 to TRBJ2-1; TRBD1 agrees at 8 bases. The germline V gene encodes CDR1 LNHNV and CDR2 YYDKDF (reference sequence). V lost 5 bases and J lost 0; bases outside the gene matches: 9. This CDR3 region has 17 residues. DNA of the CDR3: TGTGCCACCAGCGGCTGGACAGGGCCTAGCTCCTACAATGAGCAGTTCTTC. Translated, it gives CATSGWTGPSSYNEQFF.

The CDR3 here is CASRGQLQNTIYF. CDR3 bases: TGTGCCAGCAGAGGACAGTTACAAAACACCATATATTTT. The chain recombines TRBV6-1 with TRBJ1-3, with D possibly matching TRBD1 (6 bases). CDR3 length: 13 residues. Germline-derived CDR1 and CDR2 are MNHNS and SASEGT. Trimming removed 6 bases from V and 6 bases from J, with 12 bases in between.

The genes are TRBV15 and TRBJ1-2, with D maybe TRBD1 (6 bases). This CDR3 comprises 16 residues. V lost 3 bases to trimming and J lost 2 bases, with 16 bases between them. Germline loops: CDR1 LNHNV, CDR2 YYDKDF (reference sequence). CDR3 bases: TGTGCCACCAGCAGTAGCAGGGAGGGGGTAAACTATGGCTACACCTTC. Translated, it gives CATSSSREGVNYGYTF. The whole variable domain, filled in from reference TRBV15 and TRBJ1-2, reads DAMVIQNPRYQVTQFGKPVTLSCSQTLNHNVMYWYQQKSSQAPKLLFHYYDKDFNNEADTPDNFQSRRPNTSFCFLDIRSPGLGDTAMYLCATSSSREGVNYGYTFGSGTRLTVV.

Concerning this clone itself: The same CDR3 can be traced to other DNA sequences in this sample. Here the CDR3 reads CSGGQGAYEQYF. DNA for the CDR3: TGCAGCGGGGGACAGGGGGCTTACGAGCAGTACTTC. This chain uses TRBV29-1 with TRBJ2-7; 12 bases agree with TRBD1. Germline CDR1 reads SQVTM; CDR2 reads ANQGSEA. This CDR3 contains 12 residues. Trimming took 7 bases from V and 4 from J; bases not matched to a gene: 2.